Below are 17 T cell receptor beta chains sequenced from a single sample in a study of Ad26.COV2.S vaccination and SARS-CoV-2 variants. Data came from immunoSEQ multiplex PCR; TCRdb stores just in-frame clones and leaves some out. The data contain about 480,000 clones, around 85% of them singletons. Treatment defined: around 19 received Ad26.COV2.S at low or high dose, single or two shots; five or six received placebo; per-sample allocation not given. Specimen acquisition occurred on day 63 following the initial vaccine or placebo injection. The specimen was peripheral blood, collected in a trial of Ad26.COV2.S vaccine versus placebo. The receptors here all came from a person aged 18 to 65 who received the Ad26.COV2.S COVID-19 vaccine or a placebo.

This sequence joins TRBV7-9 and TRBJ1-4; no definite D call. The V end was cut by 0 bases, the J end by 8 bases, with 16 bases between. The CDR3 covers 16 residues. Germline V CDR1 and CDR2: SEHNR, FQNEAQ (reference sequence). For the CDR3, the DNA is TGTGCCAGCAGCTTAGCGTCCACCCACGGAAGAGAAAAACTGTTTTTT. This encodes CASSLASTHGREKLFF.

This chain uses TRBV14 with TRBJ2-7; D unclear. The germline gives CDR1 SGHDN, CDR2 FVKESK. The CDR3 has 11 residues. Between the trimmed V and J ends, which lost 5 bases and 9 bases, there was a span of 11 bases. The CDR3 DNA reads as TGTGCCAGCAGCTTCGATGTGGTGCAGTACTTC. Its protein is CASSFDVVQYF.

V is TRBV5-1 and J is TRBJ2-5; D tentatively reads TRBD1 or TRBD2 (6 bases each). The CDR3 consists of 17 residues. Trimming stripped 3 bases from V and 2 bases from J, with 20 bases between. CDR1 is SGHRS and CDR2 is YFSETQ in the germline V gene. The CDR3 region is CASSSVGAGPLQETQYF. In DNA, the CDR3 is TGCGCCAGCAGCTCGGTGGGGGCGGGACCTTTACAAGAGACCCAGTACTTC.

The V and J genes are TRBV7-9 and TRBJ2-3; 8 bases agree with TRBD2. J was trimmed by 5 bases and V by 5 bases; bases with no gene match: 9. Germline V gene data show CDR1 as SEHNR and CDR2 as FQNEAQ (reference sequence). This CDR3 is built from 15 residues. CDR3 sequence reads: CASSPRGGYVDTQYF. CDR3 nucleotide sequence: TGTGCCAGCAGCCCACGGGGGGGTTACGTAGATACGCAGTATTTT.

This chain uses TRBV29-1 with TRBJ1-1, with D possibly being TRBD1 (5 bases). Trimming left V 7 bases short and J 0 bases short, with 12 bases between. The length of the CDR3 is 13 residues. Per germline, CDR1 SQVTM and CDR2 ANQGSEA. The CDR3 region is CSAGRGMNTEAFF. CDR3 nucleotide sequence: TGCAGCGCAGGGCGGGGAATGAACACTGAAGCTTTCTTT. The variable domain in full, completed from reference TRBV29-1 and TRBJ1-1, reads SAVISQKPSRDICQRGTSLTIQCQVDSQVTMMFWYRQQPGQSLTLIATANQGSEATYESGFVIDKFPISRPNLTFSTLTVSNMSPEDSSIYLCSAGRGMNTEAFFGQGTRLTVV.

The DNA of the CDR3 is TGCGCCAGCAGCGTGACCGGGACTACGTACAATGAGCAGTTCTTC. Protein product: CASSVTGTTYNEQFF. The V call is TRBV5-1, the J call TRBJ2-1, with 7 bases aligning to TRBD2. This CDR3 spans 15 amino acids. Germline V gene data show CDR1 as SGHRS and CDR2 as YFSETQ. The V gene end was trimmed by 4 bases and the J gene end by 4 bases; junction bases not matched to a gene: 8.

The J gene is TRBJ1-1, the V gene TRBV6-5; unclear D gene. Trimming cost V 9 bases and J 1 base, with 9 bases left between them. Germline lookup yields CDR1 MNHEY and CDR2 SVGAGI. There are 12 residues in the CDR3. The CDR3 DNA is TGTGCCAGTAGTCGCGCGAACACTGAAGCTTTCTTT. Its translation is CASSRANTEAFF.

This clone was observed once. The chain carries TRBV21-1 and TRBJ2-1; the DNA was not used to check the table's D call, TRBD2. TRBV21-1 is labeled a pseudogene. The CDR3 is made up of 16 amino acids. Written as DNA, the CDR3 is TGTGCCAGCAGCAAATACGGGAGGGCACGCTACAATGAGCAGTTCTTC. Translating gives CASSKYGRARYNEQFF.

The V gene is TRBV10-3, the J gene TRBJ2-2; D not certain. V shed 0 bases and J shed 6 bases, with 8 bases lying between them. The CDR3 spans 14 residues. In germline, CDR1 is ENHRY, CDR2 SYGVKD. The CDR3 protein is CAISESRQSGELFF. The CDR3 DNA sequence: TGTGCCATCAGTGAGTCGCGGCAGTCCGGGGAGCTGTTTTTT.

The rearrangement links TRBV29-1 to TRBJ2-2; D is unresolved. The length of the CDR3 is 12 residues. The V and J ends lost 3 bases and 8 bases respectively, with 10 bases between them. CDR1 SQVTM and CDR2 ANQGSEA come from the germline V gene. The CDR3 sequence: CSVDNRAGELFF. Written as DNA, the CDR3 is TGCAGCGTTGACAACCGGGCAGGGGAGCTGTTTTTT.

V usage is TRBV6-5 and J usage is TRBJ1-5; tentative D call: TRBD1 (6 bases). CDR3 length: 14 amino acids. The V gene's germline CDR1 is MNHEY and CDR2 SVGAGI. V was trimmed by 6 bases and J by 4 bases, leaving 13 bases between them. Here the CDR3 reads CASSGDISNQPQHF. The CDR3 DNA follows: TGTGCCAGCAGCGGGGACATTTCGAATCAGCCCCAGCATTTT.

This sequence joins TRBV4-3 and TRBJ2-2; D unresolved. Per the germline V gene, CDR1 is LGHNA and CDR2 is YSLEER. Trimming stripped 0 bases from V and 6 bases from J, with 11 bases between. The CDR3 length is 15 residues. DNA of the CDR3: TGCGCCAGCAGCCAAGATTGGGGTGAGGCCGGGGAGCTGTTTTTT. It specifies CASSQDWGEAGELFF.

This clone was recorded only once. This chain connects TRBV28 to TRBJ1-4; D unresolved. Germline lookup yields CDR1 MDHEN and CDR2 SYDVKM. This CDR3 region has 13 residues. The V end was cut by 8 bases, the J end by 5 bases, with 12 bases between. The CDR3 is CASGVQLNEKLFF. The CDR3 nucleotides are TGTGCCAGCGGCGTGCAGCTCAATGAAAAACTGTTTTTT. Supplemented by reference TRBV28 and TRBJ1-4, the full variable domain reads DVKVTQSSRYLVKRTGEKVFLECVQDMDHENMFWYRQDPGLGLRLIYFSYDVKMKEKGDIPEGYSVSREKKERFSLILESASTNQTSMYLCASGVQLNEKLFFGSGTQLSVL.

V is TRBV5-8 and J is TRBJ2-2; the D is unclear. V was pared by 2 bases and J by 4 bases, with 9 bases between. The CDR3 is 14 amino acids. Per the germline V gene, CDR1 is SGHTS and CDR2 is YDEGEE. The CDR3 sequence is CASSFGRTTGELFF. CDR3 DNA sequence: TGTGCCAGCAGCTTTGGGCGGACCACCGGGGAGCTGTTTTTT.

CDR3 bases: TGTGCCACCGCCTACAATGAGCAGTTCTTC. Residues: CATAYNEQFF. This chain uses TRBV28 with TRBJ2-1, with D unclear. V lost 10 bases and J lost 2, with 3 bases in between. Germline CDR1 MDHEN, CDR2 SYDVKM. The CDR3 contains 10 residues.

The chain couples TRBV15 to TRBJ2-1, with 7 bases lining up with TRBD2. V lost 0 bases and J lost 15; bases outside the gene matches: 14. The CDR3 contains 15 residues. CDR1 LNHNV and CDR2 YYDKDF come from the germline V gene (reference sequence). The CDR3 loop reads CATSRDRRLPSGTFF. CDR3 coding DNA: TGTGCCACCAGCAGAGATCGGAGACTACCGAGCGGGACGTTCTTC.

CDR3 nucleotide sequence: TGTGCCAGCAGCCCCCGAGGGGGGCTCGACATTCAGTACTTC. It yields the protein CASSPRGGLDIQYF. V usage is TRBV7-9 and J usage is TRBJ2-4; possibly TRBD1 or TRBD2 for D (6 bases each). Germline assignment: CDR1 SEHNR and CDR2 FQNEAQ (reference sequence). Trimming left V 5 bases short and J 8 bases short, with 16 bases between. The CDR3 is 14 residues long.